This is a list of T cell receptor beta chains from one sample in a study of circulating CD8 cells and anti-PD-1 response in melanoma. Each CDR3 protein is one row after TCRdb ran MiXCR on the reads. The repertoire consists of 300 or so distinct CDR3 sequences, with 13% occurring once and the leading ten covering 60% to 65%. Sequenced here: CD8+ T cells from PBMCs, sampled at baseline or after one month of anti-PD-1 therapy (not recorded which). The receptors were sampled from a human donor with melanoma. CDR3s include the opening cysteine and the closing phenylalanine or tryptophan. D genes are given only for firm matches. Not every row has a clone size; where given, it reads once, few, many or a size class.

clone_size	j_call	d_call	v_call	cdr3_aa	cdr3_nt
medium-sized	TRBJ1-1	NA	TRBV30	CAWSAGVGSNTEAFF	TGTGCCTGGAGTGCCGGGGTGGGGTCGAACACTGAAGCTTTCTTT
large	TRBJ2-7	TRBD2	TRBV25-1	CASSEPGLAGSSYEQYF	TGTGCCAGCAGTGAACCGGGACTAGCAGGGAGCTCCTACGAGCAGTACTTC
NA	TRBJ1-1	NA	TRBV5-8	CASSFGNTEAFF	TGTGCCAGCAGCTTTGGGAACACTGAAGCTTTCTTT
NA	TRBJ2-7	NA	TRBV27	CASSLMGGGSYYEQYF	TGTGCCAGCAGTTTGATGGGGGGCGGAAGCTACTACGAGCAGTACTTT
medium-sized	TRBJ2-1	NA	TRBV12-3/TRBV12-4	CASSLGRVSYNEQFF	TGTGCCAGCAGTTTAGGAAGGGTCTCCTACAATGAGCAGTTCTTC
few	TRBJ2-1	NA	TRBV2	CASTPRDDEQFF	TGTGCCAGCACCCCCCGAGACGATGAGCAGTTCTTC
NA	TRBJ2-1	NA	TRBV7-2	CASSDPFHEQCF	TGTGCCAGCAGCGACCCTTTTCATGAGCAGTGCTTC
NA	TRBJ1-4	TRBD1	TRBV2	CASRTGQGGRADEKLFF	TGTGCCAGCAGGACGGGACAGGGGGGACGGGCGGATGAAAAACTGTTTTTT
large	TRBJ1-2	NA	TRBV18	CASSPEGIYGYTF	TGTGCCAGCTCACCCGAAGGGATCTATGGCTACACCTTC
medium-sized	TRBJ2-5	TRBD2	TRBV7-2	CASSPQRGAIFSETQYF	TGTGCCAGCAGCCCTCAGCGGGGGGCAATTTTTTCGGAGACCCAGTACTTC
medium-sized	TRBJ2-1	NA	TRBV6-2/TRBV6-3	CASSYLAYNEQFF	TGTGCCAGCAGTTATCTCGCTTACAATGAGCAGTTCTTC
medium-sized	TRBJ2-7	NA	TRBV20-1	CSARVPGRDYEQYF	TGCAGTGCTAGAGTTCCGGGACGAGACTACGAGCAGTACTTC
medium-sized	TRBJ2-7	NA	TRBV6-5	CASSPSSVFEQYF	TGTGCCAGCAGTCCCAGTTCGGTCTTCGAGCAGTACTTC
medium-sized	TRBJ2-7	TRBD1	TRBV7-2	CASSRGQGTSYEQYF	TGTGCCAGCAGCCGAGGACAGGGCACATCCTACGAGCAGTACTTC
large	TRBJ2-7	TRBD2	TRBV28	CASSSENSSGGAYEQYF	TGTGCCAGCAGTTCCGAAAATTCTAGCGGGGGGGCCTACGAGCAGTACTTC
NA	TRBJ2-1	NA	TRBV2	CASSDPGASYNEQFF	TGTGCCAGCAGTGATCCGGGGGCCTCCTACAATGAGCAGTTCTTC
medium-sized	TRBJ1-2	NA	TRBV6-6	CASTDSDYGYTF	TGTGCCAGCACCGACAGTGACTATGGCTACACCTTC
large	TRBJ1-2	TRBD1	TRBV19	CATTGGLNYGYTF	TGTGCCACGACAGGGGGGCTTAACTATGGCTACACCTTC
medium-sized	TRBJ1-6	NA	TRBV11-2	CASSLDPQPRISPLHF	TGTGCCAGCAGCTTAGATCCCCAACCGAGGATCTCACCCCTCCACTTT
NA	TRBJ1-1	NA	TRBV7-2	CASSLSWVMSGGEAFF	TGTGCCAGCAGCTTATCTTGGGTGATGTCAGGAGGTGAAGCTTTCTTT
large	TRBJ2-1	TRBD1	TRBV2	CASRETGASYNEQFF	TGTGCCAGCAGGGAGACAGGGGCCTCCTACAATGAGCAGTTCTTC
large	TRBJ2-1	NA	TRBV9	CASSVWGALGDEQFF	TGTGCCAGCAGCGTATGGGGGGCCCTTGGGGATGAGCAGTTCTTC
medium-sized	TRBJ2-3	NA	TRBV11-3	CASSFLLGTDTQYF	TGTGCCAGCAGCTTTTTGTTGGGAACAGATACGCAGTATTTT
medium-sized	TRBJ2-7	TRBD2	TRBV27	CASSIAGGGDYEQYF	TGTGCCAGCAGCATAGCGGGAGGAGGGGACTACGAGCAGTACTTC
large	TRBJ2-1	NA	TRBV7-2	CASSDPFDEQFF	TGTGCCAGCAGCGACCCTTTTGATGAGCAGTTCTTC
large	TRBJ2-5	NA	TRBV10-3	CAISDPGGLGETQYF	TGTGCCATCAGTGATCCCGGGGGCCTCGGTGAGACCCAGTACTTC
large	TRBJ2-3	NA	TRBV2	CASTLPSTDTQYF	TGTGCCAGCACCCTACCTAGCACAGATACGCAGTATTTT
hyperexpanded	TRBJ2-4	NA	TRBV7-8	CASSAERNIQYF	TGTGCCAGCAGCGCAGAGCGAAACATTCAGTACTTC
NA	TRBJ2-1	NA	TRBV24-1	CATSDFSDHNEQFF	TGTGCCACCAGTGATTTTTCGGACCACAATGAGCAGTTCTTC
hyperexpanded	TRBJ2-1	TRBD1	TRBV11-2	CASRTGGYNEQFF	TGTGCCAGCAGGACAGGGGGATACAATGAGCAGTTCTTC
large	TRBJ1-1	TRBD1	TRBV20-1	CSARGTGDTEAFF	TGCAGTGCTAGGGGGACAGGGGACACTGAAGCTTTCTTT
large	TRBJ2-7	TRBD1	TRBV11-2	CASSPPGQGLGEQYF	TGTGCCAGCAGCCCCCCGGGACAGGGGTTGGGCGAGCAGTACTTC
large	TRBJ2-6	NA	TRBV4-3	CASSQGVRESGANVLTF	TGCGCCAGCAGCCAAGGAGTCAGGGAGTCTGGGGCCAACGTCCTGACTTTC
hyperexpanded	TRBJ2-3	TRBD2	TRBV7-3	CASSLTPSGGDTQYF	TGTGCCAGCAGCTTAACCCCTAGCGGGGGGGATACGCAGTATTTT
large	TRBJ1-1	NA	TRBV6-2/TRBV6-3	CASSYGGTEAFF	TGTGCCAGCAGTTACGGGGGAACTGAAGCTTTCTTT
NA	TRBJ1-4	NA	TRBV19	CASSIQTTNEKLFF	TGTGCCAGTAGTATCCAGACAACAAATGAAAAACTGTTTTTT
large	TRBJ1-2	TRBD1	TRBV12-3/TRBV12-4	CASSSDRGQNGYTF	TGTGCCAGCAGTTCCGACAGGGGGCAAAATGGCTACACCTTC
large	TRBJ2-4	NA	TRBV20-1	CSAPGSYKNIQYF	TGCAGTGCTCCCGGGAGCTACAAAAACATTCAGTACTTC
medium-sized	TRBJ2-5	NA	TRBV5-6	CASSLEGEQETQYF	TGTGCCAGCAGCTTGGAGGGTGAACAAGAGACCCAGTACTTC
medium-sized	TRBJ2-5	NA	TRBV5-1	CASRWTISPWETQYF	TGCGCCAGCAGGTGGACTATAAGCCCCTGGGAGACCCAGTACTTC
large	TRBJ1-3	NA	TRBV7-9	CASSFAGAQGNTIYF	TGTGCCAGCAGCTTCGCAGGGGCCCAGGGAAACACCATATATTTT
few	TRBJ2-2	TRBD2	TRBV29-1	CSVTSGRGTGEPFF	TGCAGCGTCACTAGCGGGAGGGGCACCGGGGAGCCGTTTTTT
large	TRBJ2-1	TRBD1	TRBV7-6	CASSSTGDDEQFF	TGTGCCAGCAGCTCGACAGGGGACGATGAGCAGTTCTTC
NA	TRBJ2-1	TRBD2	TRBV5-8	CASLETSGYNEQFF	TGTGCCAGCTTGGAGACTAGCGGCTACAATGAGCAGTTCTTC
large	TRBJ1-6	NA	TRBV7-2	CASSPGEASPLHF	TGTGCCAGCAGCCCCGGTGAAGCCTCACCCCTCCACTTT